One and the same sample provided the 13 T cell receptor beta chains below, sequenced in a study of shared clonotypes between healthy human individuals. Clones were read by immunoSEQ multiplex PCR, and TCRdb kept only the in-frame ones, dropping some. The sample lists around 2,000,000 clones, under 95% seen once, with 1.5% to 2% in the top ten. The naive CD8 population came from CD45RO-negative cells selected for CCR7, without terminally differentiated effector memory CD45RA+ cells. The sample taken for sequencing was naive CD8+ T cells from PBMCs. The receptor set was obtained from a man between 18 and 29 years old in good health. Some clones in this sample may be carry-over from other donors' samples.

The V call is TRBV19, the J call TRBJ1-1; 8 bases align to TRBD1. V lost 4 bases and J lost 0; bases outside the gene matches: 7. This CDR3 has 16 residues. Germline CDR1 LNHDA, CDR2 SQIVND (reference sequence). The CDR3 is CASSTLLQGVNTEAFF. The CDR3, as DNA: TGTGCCAGTAGTACCCTATTACAGGGGGTGAACACTGAAGCTTTCTTT.

This chain uses TRBV6-1 with TRBJ2-5; TRBD1 agrees at 7 bases. The J call is uncertain, as TRBJ2-7 better fits the DNA end. The CDR3 consists of 14 residues. Per germline, CDR1 MNHNS and CDR2 SASEGT. Here the CDR3 reads CASRAPGQLYEQYF. Written as DNA, the CDR3 is TGTGCCAGCAGGGCCCCGGGACAGCTCTACGAGCAGTACTTC.

This sequence joins TRBV28 and TRBJ2-7; TRBD2 aligns across 7 bases. V was pared by 6 bases and J by 2 bases, with 4 bases of the junction left unmatched. The CDR3 totals 13 residues. CDR1 is MDHEN, CDR2 SYDVKM, per germline. The CDR3 here is CASSSGRPYEQYF. In DNA form, the CDR3 reads TGTGCCAGCAGCTCCGGGAGGCCCTACGAGCAGTACTTC. Supplemented by reference TRBV28 and TRBJ2-7, the full variable domain reads DVKVTQSSRYLVKRTGEKVFLECVQDMDHENMFWYRQDPGLGLRLIYFSYDVKMKEKGDIPEGYSVSREKKERFSLILESASTNQTSMYLCASSSGRPYEQYFGPGTRLTVT.

The rearrangement links TRBV28 to TRBJ2-7; TRBD1 aligns across 9 bases. The CDR3 contains 15 residues. Germline trimming cut 3 bases from V and 5 bases from J; bases unmatched to any gene: 8. Germline V gene data show CDR1 as MDHEN and CDR2 as SYDVKM. The DNA for the CDR3 is TGTGCCAGCAGTTTTGGGACAGGGCGGTCCCACGAGCAGTACTTC. Translation gives CASSFGTGRSHEQYF.

The chain joins TRBV4-1 to TRBJ2-5, with 11 bases fitting TRBD1. The J call may not be correct, given that the DNA end is closer to TRBJ2-7. The germline CDR1 and CDR2 sequences are MGHRA and YSYEKL. The CDR3 covers 16 residues. In nucleotides, the CDR3 is TGCGCCAGCAGCCAAGATCCCGGACAGGGGGCTTACGAGCAGTACTTC. It specifies CASSQDPGQGAYEQYF.

A word on this clone: Other DNA variants within this sample encode the same CDR3. V is TRBV27 and J is TRBJ2-5; D not certain. The germline V gene encodes CDR1 MNHEY and CDR2 SMNVEV (reference sequence). This CDR3 spans 13 amino acids. Trimming took off 3 bases at V and 5 bases at J, with 10 bases between the two ends. The CDR3 DNA follows: TGTGCCAGCAGTTTGAGTCTACGGGAGACCCAGTACTTC. Its translation is CASSLSLRETQYF.

The chain carries TRBV11-3 and TRBJ2-1; 9 nucleotides align to TRBD2. Germline assignment: CDR1 SGHNT and CDR2 YENEEA. The CDR3 is 15 amino acids. After removal of 3 bases from V and 4 bases from J, the junction contained 4 bases not matched to a gene. The DNA for the CDR3 is TGTGCCAGCAGCTTCTTTAGCGGGGGTTACAATGAGCAGTTCTTC. Translation gives CASSFFSGGYNEQFF.

The chain has TRBV5-1 and TRBJ2-7, with 8 bases matching TRBD1. The CDR3 totals 17 residues. With V trimmed by 0 bases and J by 3 bases, 11 bases remained unmatched. CDR1 is SGHRS, CDR2 YFSETQ, per germline. This chain's CDR3 is CASSLVGYGQGHYEQYF. CDR3 DNA sequence: TGCGCCAGCAGCTTGGTCGGTTACGGACAGGGCCACTACGAGCAGTACTTC.

V usage is TRBV10-2 and J usage is TRBJ2-7; D perhaps matches TRBD1 (6 bases). With 2 bases removed from V and 2 bases from J, the gap between germline ends came to 7 bases. CDR1 is WSHSY, CDR2 SAAADI, per germline. The CDR3 consists of 13 residues. The CDR3 sequence: CASSEGQTYEQYF. The CDR3, as DNA: TGCGCCAGCAGTGAGGGACAGACCTACGAGCAGTACTTC.

CDR3 DNA: TGTGCCAGCAGTGAATTCACAACCTACAATGAGCAGTTCTTC. This sequence encodes CASSEFTTYNEQFF. The chain links TRBV25-1 to TRBJ2-1, with no clear D. V lost 1 base and J lost 2, with 6 bases in between. Germline assignment: CDR1 MGHDK and CDR2 SYGVNS. This CDR3 comprises 14 residues.

This chain uses TRBV2 with TRBJ2-7; D not resolved. The V gene lost 3 bases and the J gene lost 4 bases, with 13 bases spanning the gap. Looked up from germline, CDR1 is SNHLY and CDR2 is FYNNEI. This CDR3 comprises 14 residues. The CDR3 DNA sequence: TGTGCCAGCAGTGACCCGGTCTCCGCATACGAGCAGTACTTC. Amino acid sequence: CASSDPVSAYEQYF.

This chain's CDR3 is CASSYGGPADTQYF. DNA for the CDR3: TGTGCCAGCAGTTATGGGGGTCCAGCAGATACGCAGTATTTT. The chain joins TRBV6-6 to TRBJ2-3, with D perhaps matching TRBD1 or TRBD2 (5 bases each). The CDR3 loop spans 14 amino acids. Germline V lookup: CDR1 MNHNY, CDR2 SVGAGI (reference sequence). Trimming stripped 3 bases from V and 4 bases from J, with 11 bases between.

J is TRBJ2-7 and V is TRBV27; TRBD2 matches at 7 bases. The length of the CDR3 is 16 residues. From germline, CDR1 is MNHEY and CDR2 SMNVEV (reference sequence). V lost 3 bases and J lost 4; bases outside the gene matches: 12. CDR3 loop: CASSLGGVVLGYEQYF. The CDR3 nucleotides read TGTGCCAGCAGTTTGGGGGGGGTAGTCCTTGGGTACGAGCAGTACTTC.